This T cell receptor (beta chain) was obtained from a study of response to subunit inactivated influenza vaccine. This clonotype occurred a few times. Its antigen is as yet unknown. This CDR3 contains 14 residues. V dropped 5 bases and J dropped 5 bases, with 14 bases sitting between them. Germline CDR1 and CDR2: LGHDT and YNNKEL (reference sequence). Study-wide findings and caveats: Few new T cells, the authors suggested, are recruited by each seasonal influenza vaccination.

TCRdb recomputed calls from the RT-PCR reads with MiXCR, one row per CDR3 protein. The data contain a few hundred thousand distinct CDR3 sequences, around 15% of them singletons. The sample consisted of PBMCs from blood, taken less than 13 days after vaccination. The V call is TRBV3-1, the J call TRBJ2-3; no definite D call. The source is a man aged 50-60 years who received an inactivated influenza vaccine. The CDR3 coding sequence is TGTGCCAGCAGCTTAGGTTTCCGAGGAGATACGCAGTATTTT. This gives the protein CASSLGFRGDTQYF.